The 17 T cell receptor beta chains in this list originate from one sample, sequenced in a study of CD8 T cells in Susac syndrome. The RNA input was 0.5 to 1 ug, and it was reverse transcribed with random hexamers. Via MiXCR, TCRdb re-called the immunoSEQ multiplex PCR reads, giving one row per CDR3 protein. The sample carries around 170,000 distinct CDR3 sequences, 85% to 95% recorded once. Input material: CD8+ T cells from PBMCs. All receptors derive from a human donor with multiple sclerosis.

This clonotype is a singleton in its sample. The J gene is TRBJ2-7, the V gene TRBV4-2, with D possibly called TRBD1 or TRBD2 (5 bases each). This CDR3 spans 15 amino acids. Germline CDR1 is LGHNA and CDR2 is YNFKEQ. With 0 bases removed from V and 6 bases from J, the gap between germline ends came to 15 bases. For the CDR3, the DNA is TGTGCCAGCAGCCAAGAGAGAGGGGCGGAGCCCGAGCAGTACTTC. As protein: CASSQERGAEPEQYF.

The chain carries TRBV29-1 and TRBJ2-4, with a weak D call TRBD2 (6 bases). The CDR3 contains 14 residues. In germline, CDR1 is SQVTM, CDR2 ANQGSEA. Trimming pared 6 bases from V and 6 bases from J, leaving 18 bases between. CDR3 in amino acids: CSVDYGSYGNIQYF. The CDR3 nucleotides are TGCAGCGTCGACTACGGGAGCTACGGAAACATTCAGTACTTC.

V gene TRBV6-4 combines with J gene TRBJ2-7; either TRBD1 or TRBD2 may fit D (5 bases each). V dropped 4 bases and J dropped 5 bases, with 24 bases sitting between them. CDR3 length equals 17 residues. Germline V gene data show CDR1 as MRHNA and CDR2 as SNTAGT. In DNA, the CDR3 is TGTGCCAGCAGTGGACACGGGGACGGCTATTGGTCGCACGAGCAGTACTTC. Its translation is CASSGHGDGYWSHEQYF.

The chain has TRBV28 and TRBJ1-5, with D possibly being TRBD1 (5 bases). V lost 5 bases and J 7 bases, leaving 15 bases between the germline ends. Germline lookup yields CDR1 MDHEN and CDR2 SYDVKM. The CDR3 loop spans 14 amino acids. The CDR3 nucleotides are TGTGCCAGCAGTGATCCCAGGGTGGGACAGCCCCAGCATTTT. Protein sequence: CASSDPRVGQPQHF.

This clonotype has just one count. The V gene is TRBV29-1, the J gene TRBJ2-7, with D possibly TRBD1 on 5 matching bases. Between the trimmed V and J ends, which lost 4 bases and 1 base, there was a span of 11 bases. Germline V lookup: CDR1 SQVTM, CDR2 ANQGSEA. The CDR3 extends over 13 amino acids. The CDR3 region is CSVGLPGSYEQYF. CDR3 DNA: TGCAGCGTTGGATTGCCAGGGTCCTACGAGCAGTACTTC.

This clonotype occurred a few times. DNA of the CDR3: TGTGCCAGCAGGGAACAGGGATCCCTGGTCGAGCAGTACTTC. Protein: CASREQGSLVEQYF. J is TRBJ2-7 and V is TRBV6-1, with a weak D call TRBD1 (6 bases). The CDR3 has 14 amino acids. Trimming cost V 6 bases and J 6 bases, with 18 bases left between them. Germline CDR1 reads MNHNS; CDR2 reads SASEGT.

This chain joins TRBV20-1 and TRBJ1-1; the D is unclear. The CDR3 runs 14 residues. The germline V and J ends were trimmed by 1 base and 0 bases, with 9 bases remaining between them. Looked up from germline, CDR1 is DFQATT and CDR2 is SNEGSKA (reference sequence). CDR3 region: CSARGVKVNTEAFF. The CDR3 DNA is TGCAGTGCTAGAGGCGTAAAAGTGAACACTGAAGCTTTCTTT.

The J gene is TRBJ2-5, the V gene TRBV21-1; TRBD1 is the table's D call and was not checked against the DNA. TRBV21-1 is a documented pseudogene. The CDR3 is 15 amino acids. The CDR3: CASSNSPGLEETQYF. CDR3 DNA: TGTGCCAGCAGCAACTCCCCAGGGTTGGAAGAGACCCAGTACTTC.

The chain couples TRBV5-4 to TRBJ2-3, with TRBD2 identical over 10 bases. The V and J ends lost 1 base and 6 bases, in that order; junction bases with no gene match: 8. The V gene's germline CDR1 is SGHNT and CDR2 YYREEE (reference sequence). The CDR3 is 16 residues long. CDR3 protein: CASSLTREAGGDTQYF. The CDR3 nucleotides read TGTGCCAGCAGCTTGACCCGAGAAGCGGGAGGGGATACGCAGTATTTT.

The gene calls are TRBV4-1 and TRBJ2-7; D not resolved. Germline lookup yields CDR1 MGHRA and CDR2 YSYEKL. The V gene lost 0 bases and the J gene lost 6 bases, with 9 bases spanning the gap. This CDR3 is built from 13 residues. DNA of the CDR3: TGCGCCAGCAGCCAAGATCGTGTCAGCGAGCAGTACTTC. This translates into CASSQDRVSEQYF.

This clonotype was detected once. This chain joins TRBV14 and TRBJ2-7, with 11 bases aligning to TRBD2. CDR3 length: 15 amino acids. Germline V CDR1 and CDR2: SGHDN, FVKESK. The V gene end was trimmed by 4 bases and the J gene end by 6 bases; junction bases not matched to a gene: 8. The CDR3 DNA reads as TGTGCCAGCAGCCTCGAACTAGCGGGAGAGGGCGAGCAGTACTTC. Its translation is CASSLELAGEGEQYF.

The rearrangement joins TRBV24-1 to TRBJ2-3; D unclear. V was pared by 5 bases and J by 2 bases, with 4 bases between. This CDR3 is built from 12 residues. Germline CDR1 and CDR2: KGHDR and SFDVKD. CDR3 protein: CATSGATDTQYF. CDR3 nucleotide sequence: TGTGCCACCAGTGGGGCCACAGATACGCAGTATTTT.

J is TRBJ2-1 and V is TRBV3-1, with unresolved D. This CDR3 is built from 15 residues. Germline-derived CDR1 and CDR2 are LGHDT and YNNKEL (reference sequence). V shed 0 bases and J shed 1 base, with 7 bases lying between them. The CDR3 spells CASSQDRGSYNEQFF. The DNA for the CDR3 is TGTGCCAGCAGCCAAGACCGCGGTTCCTACAATGAGCAGTTCTTC.

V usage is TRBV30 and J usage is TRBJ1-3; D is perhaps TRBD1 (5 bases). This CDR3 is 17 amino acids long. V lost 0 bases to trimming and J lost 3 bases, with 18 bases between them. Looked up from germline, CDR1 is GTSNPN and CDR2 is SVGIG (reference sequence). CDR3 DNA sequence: TGTGCCTGGAGTGTACGAGGGGTACAGGTGATTGGAAACACCATATATTTT. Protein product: CAWSVRGVQVIGNTIYF.

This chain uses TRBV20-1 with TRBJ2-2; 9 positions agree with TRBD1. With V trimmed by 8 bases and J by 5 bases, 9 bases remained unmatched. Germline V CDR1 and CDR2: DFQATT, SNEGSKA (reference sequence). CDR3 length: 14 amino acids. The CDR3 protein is CSTSGTGQTGELFF. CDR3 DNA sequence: TGCAGTACCTCCGGGACAGGGCAAACCGGGGAGCTGTTTTTT.

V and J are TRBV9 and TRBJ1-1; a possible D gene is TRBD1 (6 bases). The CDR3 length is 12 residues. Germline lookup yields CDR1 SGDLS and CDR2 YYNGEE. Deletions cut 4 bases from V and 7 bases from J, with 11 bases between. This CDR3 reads CASSPGGGEAFF. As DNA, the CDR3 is TGTGCCAGCAGCCCAGGAGGGGGTGAAGCTTTCTTT.

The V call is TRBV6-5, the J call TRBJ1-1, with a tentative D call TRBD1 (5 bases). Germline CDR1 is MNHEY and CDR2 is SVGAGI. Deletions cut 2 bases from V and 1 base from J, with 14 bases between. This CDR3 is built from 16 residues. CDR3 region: CASSYDPGRGNTEAFF. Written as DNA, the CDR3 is TGTGCCAGCAGTTACGACCCGGGACGGGGGAACACTGAAGCTTTCTTT.